The 21 T cell receptor beta chains below all came from one sample that was sequenced in a study of identical twins. Each CDR3 protein is one row after TCRdb ran MiXCR on the 5' RACE reads. The sample contains around 670,000 distinct CDR3 sequences, less than 7% of which appear only once. Specimen: naive T cells sorted from blood. The source of these receptors is a young man in good health.

This clonotype was detected a few times. The V gene is TRBV6-1, the J gene TRBJ2-2; 7 bases map to TRBD2. CDR1 and CDR2 from the germline V gene are MNHNS and SASEGT. The CDR3 extends over 13 amino acids. The ends lost 11 bases at V and 8 bases at J; junction bases unmatched: 11. The CDR3 bases are TGTGCCGCAAAAGCGGGAATGAAGGGGGAGCTGTTTTTT. This gives the protein CAAKAGMKGELFF.

In this sample, this clonotype turned up a few times. The chain joins TRBV29-1 to TRBJ2-7, with D unresolved. CDR3 length: 15 amino acids. CDR1 and CDR2 (germline): SQVTM, ANQGSEA. The germline V and J ends were trimmed by 1 base and 0 bases, with 13 bases remaining between them. The CDR3 sequence: CSVEVPRTSSYEQYF. The CDR3 DNA reads TGCAGCGTTGAAGTGCCCCGGACGAGCTCCTACGAGCAGTACTTC.

This clonotype was recorded many times. The chain employs TRBV6-1 and TRBJ2-2, with 10 bases identical to TRBD2. The CDR3 consists of 15 residues. V trimming: 6 bases; J trimming: 4 bases; junction bases outside the gene matches: 5. The germline CDR1 and CDR2 sequences are MNHNS and SASEGT. The CDR3 loop is CASRSSGRGTGELFF. DNA for the CDR3: TGTGCCAGCAGATCTAGCGGGAGAGGCACCGGGGAGCTGTTTTTT.

The sample holds a few counts of this clonotype. The V gene is TRBV12-5, the J gene TRBJ2-6, with D tentatively TRBD2 (6 bases). Germline V lookup: CDR1 LGHNT, CDR2 FRNRAP. V dropped 6 bases and J dropped 2 bases, with 23 bases sitting between them. The CDR3 has 19 amino acids. This chain's CDR3 is CASGPYGTTGVTGANVLTF. CDR3 nucleotides: TGTGCTAGTGGCCCCTACGGAACCACGGGGGTGACTGGGGCCAACGTCCTGACTTTC.

Only a few counts were recorded for this clonotype. The chain combines TRBV9 with TRBJ2-1, with TRBD2 matching over 8 bases. CDR1 is SGDLS, CDR2 YYNGEE, per germline. The V and J ends lost 0 bases and 4 bases, in that order; junction bases with no gene match: 6. The CDR3 runs to 16 residues. CDR3 loop: CASSVESGGAYNEQFF. CDR3 DNA: TGTGCCAGCAGCGTAGAGAGCGGGGGCGCATACAATGAGCAGTTCTTC.

This clonotype appeared many times. J is TRBJ2-7 and V is TRBV20-1, with TRBD2 matching 10 bases. The CDR3 spans 13 residues. Germline lookup yields CDR1 DFQATT and CDR2 SNEGSKA (reference sequence). The J segment lost 3 bases and the V segment lost 3 bases, leaving 2 bases of the junction unmatched. CDR3: CSARASGSYEQYF. CDR3 coding DNA: TGCAGTGCTAGGGCTAGCGGGAGCTACGAGCAGTACTTC.

The rearrangement joins TRBV27 to TRBJ2-5; D is unresolved. This CDR3 is 13 amino acids long. The germline V gene encodes CDR1 MNHEY and CDR2 SMNVEV (reference sequence). The V and J ends lost 6 bases and 5 bases respectively, with 13 bases between them. As DNA, the CDR3 is TGTGCCAGCAGCACTCTGGATCTCGAGACCCAGTACTTC. It translates to CASSTLDLETQYF.

This clonotype was seen only a few times. The chain combines TRBV29-1 with TRBJ2-1; no reliable D call. This CDR3 region has 13 residues. Per germline, CDR1 SQVTM and CDR2 ANQGSEA. The V end lost 7 bases, the J end lost 6 bases, and 16 bases lay between the germline ends. The CDR3 loop is CSARDARANEQFF. CDR3 nucleotides: TGCAGCGCCCGAGACGCCCGGGCCAATGAGCAGTTCTTC.

A note on this clonotype: Compared with germline, one end of the junction differs, possibly owing to a read error. This chain connects TRBV6-1 to TRBJ2-7, with 12 positions matching TRBD2. CDR3 length: 14 residues. The V gene's germline CDR1 is MNHNS and CDR2 SASEGT. CDR3 DNA: TGTGTCAGCAGGGGACTAGCGGGCTCCTACGAGCAGTACTTC. This translates into CVSRGLAGSYEQYF.

This clonotype was counted ten times or more. The V gene is TRBV20-1, the J gene TRBJ2-1; 12 bases fit TRBD2. With 3 bases clipped from V and 6 bases from J, the junction kept 3 bases outside the gene matches. The CDR3 spans 14 residues. CDR1 and CDR2 from the germline V gene are DFQATT and SNEGSKA (reference sequence). Written as DNA, the CDR3 is TGCAGTGCTAGCCTGACTAGCGGGAGCAATGAGCAGTTCTTC. Protein product: CSASLTSGSNEQFF.

This sequence joins TRBV11-2 and TRBJ2-7, with 8 nucleotides matching TRBD1. CDR1 is SGHAT and CDR2 is FQNNGV in the germline V gene. CDR3 length: 22 residues. Losses at the gene ends were 0 bases for V and 3 bases for J; bases not matched to a gene: 25. The CDR3 here is CASSLEIGAAGGHLTTYYEQYF. CDR3 DNA: TGTGCCAGCAGCTTAGAAATTGGGGCGGCAGGGGGCCATCTAACCACTTACTACGAGCAGTACTTC.

The CDR3 region is CASSPIAYEQYF. CDR3 in DNA: TGTGCCAGCAGCCCGATCGCCTACGAGCAGTACTTC. V is TRBV7-9 and J is TRBJ2-7; D remains ambiguous. The CDR3 covers 12 residues. Trimming cost V 5 bases and J 2 bases, with 7 bases left between them. The germline CDR1 and CDR2 sequences are SEHNR and FQNEAQ (reference sequence).

This clonotype came up many times. The chain is built from TRBV28 and TRBJ2-4, with D possibly being TRBD2 (6 bases). Trimming cost V 5 bases and J 5 bases, with 19 bases left between them. This CDR3 has 16 amino acids. CDR1 is MDHEN, CDR2 SYDVKM, per germline. CDR3 region: CASSPLRETRENIQYF. The CDR3 DNA is TGTGCCAGCAGTCCCCTGAGGGAGACTAGAGAAAACATTCAGTACTTC. The entire variable domain, with the rest obtained from reference TRBV28 and TRBJ2-4, is as follows: DVKVTQSSRYLVKRTGEKVFLECVQDMDHENMFWYRQDPGLGLRLIYFSYDVKMKEKGDIPEGYSVSREKKERFSLILESASTNQTSMYLCASSPLRETRENIQYFGAGTRLSVL.

The sample holds many counts of this clonotype. The chain uses TRBV4-2 and TRBJ1-1; no clear D gene. Germline assignment: CDR1 LGHNA and CDR2 YNFKEQ. The germline V and J ends were trimmed by 1 base and 5 bases, with 11 bases remaining between them. The CDR3 loop spans 14 amino acids. The CDR3 sequence: CASSQGTSGTEAFF. DNA for the CDR3: TGTGCCAGCAGCCAAGGGACCAGCGGAACTGAAGCTTTCTTT.

In regard to this clonotype: A read error may explain this, as a much larger clone is one base away. The chain couples TRBV24-1 to TRBJ2-4; D is undetermined. Germline loops: CDR1 KGHDR, CDR2 SFDVKD. CDR3 length: 12 amino acids. DNA for the CDR3: TGTGCCACCGCTTACCCCAAAAACTTTCAGTACTTC. Translating it yields CATAYPKNFQYF.

This clonotype was counted ten times or more. The chain has TRBV5-6 and TRBJ2-5, with D possibly being TRBD1 or TRBD2 (5 bases each). V shed 3 bases and J shed 7 bases, with 13 bases lying between them. Germline V gene sequence: CDR1 SGHDT, CDR2 YYEEEE. The CDR3 contains 13 residues. The CDR3 reads CASSYRSGGTQYF. In DNA, the CDR3 is TGTGCCAGCAGCTATCGGAGTGGGGGGACCCAGTACTTC.

This chain uses TRBV2 with TRBJ2-7; D call uncertain. CDR1 and CDR2 from the germline V gene are SNHLY and FYNNEI. There are 14 residues in the CDR3. V lost 3 bases and J lost 6, with 15 bases in between. The CDR3 sequence: CASSDGLGRAEQYF. The CDR3 coding sequence is TGTGCCAGCAGTGACGGGTTAGGTCGTGCCGAGCAGTACTTC.

This clonotype was observed many times. The rearrangement links TRBV6-6 to TRBJ2-7, with a tentative D call TRBD2 (7 bases). CDR1 is MNHNY, CDR2 SVGAGI, per germline (reference sequence). CDR3 length: 13 residues. V was shortened by 8 bases and J by 7 bases, with 18 bases between the two germline ends. CDR3 DNA sequence: TGTGCCAGCGGGGGCGGGAGTAATATGGAGCAGTACGTC. Translated: CASGGGSNMEQYV.

This clonotype was detected many times. The chain joins TRBV10-3 to TRBJ2-3, with 7 positions matching TRBD2. The CDR3 loop spans 15 amino acids. The V and J ends lost 4 bases and 11 bases, in that order; junction bases with no gene match: 15. The germline CDR1 and CDR2 sequences are ENHRY and SYGVKD. DNA for the CDR3: TGTGCCATCAGTGCCGGCCTCGCGGCGGGGGATGGGCAGTATTTT. The encoded protein is CAISAGLAAGDGQYF.

In this sample, this clonotype turned up many times. The chain uses TRBV10-3 and TRBJ2-1; tentatively, D is TRBD1 or TRBD2 (5 bases each). The V and J ends lost 10 bases and 6 bases respectively, with 19 bases between them. Germline V gene sequence: CDR1 ENHRY, CDR2 SYGVKD. CDR3 length equals 14 residues. CDR3 sequence reads: CATGRDDASNEQFF. The CDR3 coding sequence is TGTGCCACCGGCCGGGACGACGCCTCCAATGAGCAGTTCTTC.

This clonotype was seen only a few times. The genes are TRBV27 and TRBJ2-3; no reliable D call. Germline values: CDR1 MNHEY, CDR2 SMNVEV (reference sequence). There are 13 residues in the CDR3. Trimming removed 5 bases from V and 9 bases from J, with 15 bases in between. This CDR3 is CASSPETSVTQYF. CDR3 DNA: TGTGCCAGCAGTCCCGAGACCTCCGTCACGCAGTATTTT.